This TCR beta chain was sequenced for a study of identical twins. Template switching added a universal primer site; cDNA carried unique molecular identifiers. Each CDR3 protein is one row after TCRdb ran MiXCR on the 5' RACE reads. The sample has 400,000 to 550,000 distinct CDR3 sequences, approximately 22% seen once. Deletions cut 8 bases from V and 2 bases from J, with 17 bases between. Germline V gives CDR1 ENHRY, CDR2 SYGVKD. The CDR3 sequence is 15 residues long. Healthy Caucasians supplied all donations. A further study also used this sample, focusing on T cells expressing NK-cell markers. That publication notes: Six or seven donors carried dominant NKG2C+ clonotypes that made up roughly 1.0-8% of their CD8+ T cells.

The chain is built from TRBV10-3 and TRBJ2-3; D assignment may be TRBD1 or TRBD2 (5 bases each). The clonotype originates from a woman aged 18-29 years in good health. Sequencing was carried out using CD4+ T cells sorted from blood. CDR3 in DNA: TGTGCCATCGTTTCCGGGACGGCCAACACAGATACGCAGTATTTT. Protein product: CAIVSGTANTDTQYF.